This note documents a single TCR beta chain sequence. Per the original methods: Estimated nucleated cell counts came from reference gene primer amplification. TCRdb keeps only in-frame clones here, not all; method: immunoSEQ multiplex PCR. The D gene and trimming were derived from the DNA, and the V and J assignments and clone size from that table. The data hold about 220,000 clones, with roughly 80% observed a single time. With V trimmed by 0 bases and J by 8 bases, 10 bases remained unmatched. CDR1 and CDR2 (germline): SGHTA, FQGNSA. The CDR3 extends over 16 amino acids. The sample comes from a study of blood T cell repertoires in COVID-19. As for the study in general: The United States, Italy and Spain provided the acute and convalescent COVID-19 samples. Nucleic acid was either cDNA or gDNA, and it came from T cells, B-cell-depleted T cells, or PBMCs.

This chain joins TRBV7-2 and TRBJ1-2; 9 nucleotides align to TRBD1. The sequencing input was peripheral blood. The TCR was taken from a woman between 65 and 79 years old with acute or convalescent COVID-19. The CDR3 sequence is CASSLAREGQGGGYTF. The DNA for the CDR3 is TGTGCCAGCAGCTTAGCGCGCGAGGGACAGGGTGGCGGCTACACCTTC.